This entry concerns a single TCR beta chain. No antigen is known for it. Only in-frame clones appear in the TCRdb table, and some are missing; sequencing was by immunoSEQ multiplex PCR. Of roughly 270,000 clones detected, over 75% appear once; the ten largest clones hold around 0.9%. This sample is part of a study of cytomegalovirus exposure and HLA in healthy donors. Findings and caveats of the study: Cytomegalovirus status was reportedly diagnosed by the classifier with high sensitivity and specificity. Usually a TCR sequence was rare, but some public TCRs were found in many donors.

CDR1 KGHSH and CDR2 LQKENI come from the germline V gene. The length of the CDR3 is 16 residues. With 2 bases clipped from V and 0 bases from J, the junction kept 5 bases outside the gene matches. The chain joins TRBV18 to TRBJ1-1; 8 positions match TRBD1. Sequencing was performed on PBMCs. The source is a woman aged 18-29 years in good health and CMV-seronegative. CDR3: CASSPRDRYMNTEAFF. The CDR3 DNA follows: TGTGCCAGCTCACCAAGGGACAGGTACATGAACACTGAAGCTTTCTTT.